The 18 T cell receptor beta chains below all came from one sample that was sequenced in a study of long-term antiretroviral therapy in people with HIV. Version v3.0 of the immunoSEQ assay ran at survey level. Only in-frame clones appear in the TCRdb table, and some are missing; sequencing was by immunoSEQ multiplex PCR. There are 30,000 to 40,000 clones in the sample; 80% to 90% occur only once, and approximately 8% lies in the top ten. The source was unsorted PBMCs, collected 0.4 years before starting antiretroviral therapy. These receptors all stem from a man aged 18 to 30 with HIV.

DNA for the CDR3: TGCGCCAGCTCTAGCGGGGGCAATGAGCAGTTCTTC. As protein: CASSSGGNEQFF. The chain recombines TRBV5-1 with TRBJ2-1, with TRBD2 matching over 10 bases. CDR1 SGHRS and CDR2 YFSETQ come from the germline V gene. This CDR3 is built from 12 residues. With V trimmed by 7 bases and J by 6 bases, 1 base remained unmatched.

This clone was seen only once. The CDR3 region has the DNA TGTGCCAGCAGTGAACCCAGGGACACTAATGAAAAACTGTTTTTT. This gives the protein CASSEPRDTNEKLFF. This chain connects TRBV25-1 to TRBJ1-4; possible D gene TRBD1, 5 bases. V lost 2 bases, J lost 2 bases, and 9 bases lay in between. The CDR3 contains 15 residues. Per the germline V gene, CDR1 is MGHDK and CDR2 is SYGVNS.

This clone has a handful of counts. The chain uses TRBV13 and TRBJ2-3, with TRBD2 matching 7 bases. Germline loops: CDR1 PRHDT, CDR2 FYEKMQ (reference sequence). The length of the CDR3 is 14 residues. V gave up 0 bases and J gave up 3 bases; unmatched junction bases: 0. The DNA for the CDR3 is TGTGCCAGCAGCTTAGGGCGGGGGACAGATACGCAGTATTTT. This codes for CASSLGRGTDTQYF.

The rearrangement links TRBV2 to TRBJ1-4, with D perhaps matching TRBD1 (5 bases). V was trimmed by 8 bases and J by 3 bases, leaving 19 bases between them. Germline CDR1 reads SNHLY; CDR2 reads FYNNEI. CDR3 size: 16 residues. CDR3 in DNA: TGTGCCAGCTCCGGGGCGAACCAACGGGCTAATGAAAAACTGTTTTTT. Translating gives CASSGANQRANEKLFF. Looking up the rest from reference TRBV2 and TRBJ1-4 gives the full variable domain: EPEVTQTPSHQVTQMGQEVILRCVPISNHLYFYWYRQILGQKVEFLVSFYNNEISEKSEIFDDQFSVERPDGSNFTLKIRSTKLEDSAMYFCASSGANQRANEKLFFGSGTQLSVL.

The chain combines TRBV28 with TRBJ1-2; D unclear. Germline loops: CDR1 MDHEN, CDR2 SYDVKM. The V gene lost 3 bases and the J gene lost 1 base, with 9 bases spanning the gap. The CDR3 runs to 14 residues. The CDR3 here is CASSLPSLNYGYTF. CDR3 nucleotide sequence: TGTGCCAGCAGTTTGCCAAGCCTTAACTATGGCTACACCTTC.

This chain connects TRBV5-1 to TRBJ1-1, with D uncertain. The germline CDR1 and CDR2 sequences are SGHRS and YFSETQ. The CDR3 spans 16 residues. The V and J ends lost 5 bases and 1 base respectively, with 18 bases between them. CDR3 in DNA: TGCGCCAGCAGTCCAGGACGGCTAATGCAGAACACTGAAGCTTTCTTT. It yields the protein CASSPGRLMQNTEAFF.

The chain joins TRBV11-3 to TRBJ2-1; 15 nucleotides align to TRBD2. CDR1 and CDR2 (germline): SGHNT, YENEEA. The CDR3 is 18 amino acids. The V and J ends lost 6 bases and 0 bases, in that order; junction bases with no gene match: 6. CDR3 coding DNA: TGTGCCAGCAGTAGGGGGACTAGCGGGAGGATCTCCTACAATGAGCAGTTCTTC. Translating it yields CASSRGTSGRISYNEQFF.

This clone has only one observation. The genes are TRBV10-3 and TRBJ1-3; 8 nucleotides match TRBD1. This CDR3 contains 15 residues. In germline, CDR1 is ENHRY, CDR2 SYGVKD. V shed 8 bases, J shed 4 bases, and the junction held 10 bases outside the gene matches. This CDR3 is CAIQDRVVLGNTIYF. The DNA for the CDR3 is TGTGCCATCCAGGACAGGGTCGTCCTCGGAAACACCATATATTTT.

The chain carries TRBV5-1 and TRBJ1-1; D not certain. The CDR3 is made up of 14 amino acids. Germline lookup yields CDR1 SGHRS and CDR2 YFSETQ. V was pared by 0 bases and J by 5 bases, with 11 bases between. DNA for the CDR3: TGCGCCAGCAGCTTGGTTCCGGGGAGGACTGAAGCTTTCTTT. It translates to CASSLVPGRTEAFF.

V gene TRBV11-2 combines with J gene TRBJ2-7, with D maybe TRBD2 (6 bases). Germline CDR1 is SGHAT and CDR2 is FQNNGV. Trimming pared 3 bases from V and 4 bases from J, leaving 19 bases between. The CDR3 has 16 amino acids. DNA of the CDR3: TGTGCCAGCAGCTTTTCTCCGCAGGGTGGGACTTACGAGCAGTACTTC. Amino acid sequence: CASSFSPQGGTYEQYF. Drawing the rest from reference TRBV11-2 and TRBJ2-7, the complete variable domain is EAGVAQSPRYKIIEKRQSVAFWCNPISGHATLYWYQQILGQGPKLLIQFQNNGVVDDSQLPKDRFSAERLKGVDSTLKIQPAKLEDSAVYLCASSFSPQGGTYEQYFGPGTRLTVT.

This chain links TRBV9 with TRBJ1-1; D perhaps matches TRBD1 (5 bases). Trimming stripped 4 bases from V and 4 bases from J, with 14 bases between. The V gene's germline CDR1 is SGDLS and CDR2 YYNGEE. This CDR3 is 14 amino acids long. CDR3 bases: TGTGCCAGCAGCTCCACGCAGGGTACCACTGAAGCTTTCTTT. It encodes CASSSTQGTTEAFF.

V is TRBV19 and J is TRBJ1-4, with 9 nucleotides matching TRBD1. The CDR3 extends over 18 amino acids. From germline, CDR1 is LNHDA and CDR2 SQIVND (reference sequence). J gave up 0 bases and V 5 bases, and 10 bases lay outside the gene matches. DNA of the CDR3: TGTGCCAGTAGTCCTGCGGGACAGGGATTTGCAACTAATGAAAAACTGTTTTTT. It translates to CASSPAGQGFATNEKLFF.

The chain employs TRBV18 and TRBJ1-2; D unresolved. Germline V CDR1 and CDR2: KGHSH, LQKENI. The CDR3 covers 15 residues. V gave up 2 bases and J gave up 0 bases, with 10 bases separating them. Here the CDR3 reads CASSPMTKSNYGYTF. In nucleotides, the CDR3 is TGTGCCAGCTCACCAATGACGAAGTCTAACTATGGCTACACCTTC.

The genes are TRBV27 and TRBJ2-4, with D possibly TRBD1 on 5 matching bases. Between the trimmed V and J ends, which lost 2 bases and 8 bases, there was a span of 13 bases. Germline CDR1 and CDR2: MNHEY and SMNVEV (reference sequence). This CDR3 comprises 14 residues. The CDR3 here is CASSLRQGKDIQYF. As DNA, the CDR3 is TGTGCCAGCAGTTTACGGCAGGGTAAAGACATTCAGTACTTC.

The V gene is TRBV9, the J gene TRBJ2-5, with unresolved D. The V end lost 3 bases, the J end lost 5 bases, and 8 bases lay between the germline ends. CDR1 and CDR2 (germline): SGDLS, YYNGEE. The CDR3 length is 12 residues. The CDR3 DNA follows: TGTGCCAGCAGCGGCCCTTGGGAGACCCAGTACTTC. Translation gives CASSGPWETQYF.

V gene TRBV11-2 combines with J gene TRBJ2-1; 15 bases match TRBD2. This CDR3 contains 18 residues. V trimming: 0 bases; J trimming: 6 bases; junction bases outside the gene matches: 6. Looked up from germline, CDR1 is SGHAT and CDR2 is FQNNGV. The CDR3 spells CASSLDQRGLAGGNEQFF. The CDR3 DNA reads TGTGCCAGCAGCTTAGATCAGAGGGGACTAGCGGGAGGCAATGAGCAGTTCTTC. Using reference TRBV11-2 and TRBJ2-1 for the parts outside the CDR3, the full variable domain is EAGVAQSPRYKIIEKRQSVAFWCNPISGHATLYWYQQILGQGPKLLIQFQNNGVVDDSQLPKDRFSAERLKGVDSTLKIQPAKLEDSAVYLCASSLDQRGLAGGNEQFFGPGTRLTVL.

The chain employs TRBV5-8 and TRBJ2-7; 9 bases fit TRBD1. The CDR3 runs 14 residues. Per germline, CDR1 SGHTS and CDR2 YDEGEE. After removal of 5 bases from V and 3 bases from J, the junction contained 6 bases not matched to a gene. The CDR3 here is CASRPGTGLYEQYF. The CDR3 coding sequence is TGTGCCAGCAGACCCGGGACAGGGCTCTACGAGCAGTACTTC.

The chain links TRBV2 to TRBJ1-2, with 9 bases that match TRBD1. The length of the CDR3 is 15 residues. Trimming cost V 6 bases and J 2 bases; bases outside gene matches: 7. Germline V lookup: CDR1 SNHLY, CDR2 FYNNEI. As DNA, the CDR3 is TGTGCCAGCAGGTTGGGACAGGGTGAGAACTATGGCTACACCTTC. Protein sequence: CASRLGQGENYGYTF.